Listed below are T cell receptor beta chains from one sample, sequenced in a study of cytomegalovirus exposure and HLA in healthy donors. Repertoires were generated with immunoSEQ multiplex PCR, while TCRdb's copy carries only in-frame clones and drops some. The repertoire has 100,000 to 150,000 clones, approximately 78% of them found once; the top ten carry 1.4% to 1.5%. Source material: PBMCs. Receptors originate from a female donor in good health and CMV-seronegative. CDR3s include the opening cysteine and the closing phenylalanine or tryptophan. A D gene is named only where the DNA matches it firmly. Expanded clones are given a class, and other clones once, few, many or no size at all.

V gene,D gene,J gene,clone size,CDR3 protein,CDR3 DNA
TRBV7-6,TRBD1,TRBJ1-1,.,CASSSRDSEAFF,TGTGCCAGCAGCTCAAGGGACAGCGAAGCTTTCTTT
TRBV28,.,TRBJ1-2,.,CASISGNYGYTF,TGTGCCTCCATATCGGGTAACTATGGCTACACCTTC
TRBV6-5,.,TRBJ1-2,.,CASSYSRGLDGGYTF,TGTGCCAGCAGTTACTCTCGGGGTCTAGATGGTGGCTACACCTTC
TRBV10-2,.,TRBJ2-5,.,CASHESGQETQYF,TGCGCCAGCCATGAATCCGGTCAAGAGACCCAGTACTTC
TRBV11-2,TRBD1,TRBJ1-2,.,CASSLGARDSSFYGYTF,TGTGCCAGCAGCTTAGGCGCCCGGGACAGTAGCTTCTATGGCTACACCTTC
TRBV14,.,TRBJ2-1,.,CASSQDFWGGFYNEQFF,TGTGCCAGCAGCCAAGATTTTTGGGGGGGCTTCTACAATGAGCAGTTCTTC
TRBV12-5,.,TRBJ2-3,.,CASGSVTQYF,TGTGCTAGTGGTTCAGTTACGCAGTATTTT
TRBV5-1,TRBD2,TRBJ2-1,.,CASSLETGGNYNEQFF,TGCGCCAGCAGCTTGGAAACGGGAGGGAACTACAATGAGCAGTTCTTC
TRBV18,TRBD1,TRBJ1-2,.,CASSRTGGDGYTF,TGTGCCAGCTCAAGGACAGGGGGTGATGGCTACACCTTC
TRBV4-1,.,TRBJ1-5,once,CASSQTDNQPQHF,TGCGCCAGCAGCCAGACAGACAATCAGCCCCAGCATTTT
TRBV4-3,TRBD2,TRBJ2-3,.,CASSLRPAGAADTQYF,TGCGCCAGCAGCCTCCGCCCAGCGGGGGCCGCAGATACGCAGTATTTT